What follows are 17 T cell receptor beta chains derived from one specimen sequenced in a study of control samples from healthy donors and cancer patients (dated by TCRdb to 2020 to 2022). Receptor amplification or capture employed the immunoSEQ multiplex PCR assay. TCRdb provides this immuneACCESS table in a form limited to in-frame rearrangements. Some clones are lacking; in checked studies, under half of them reflect an unresolved V gene, and why the rest are absent is not known. The table for this sample lists around 120,000 clones; more than 85% of them were counted only once. The ten largest clones take up 7.8% of the sample. The sample consisted of blood. The receptors were gathered from a young woman in good health.

The genes are TRBV6-5 and TRBJ1-1, with no clear D. Germline-derived CDR1 and CDR2 are MNHEY and SVGAGI. The CDR3 sequence is 13 residues long. Deletions cut 2 bases from V and 4 bases from J, with 8 bases between. CDR3 DNA sequence: TGTGCCAGCAGTTACGAGGTACGCACTGAAGCTTTCTTT. Its translation: CASSYEVRTEAFF.

This chain joins TRBV7-2 and TRBJ2-3; 14 nucleotides align to TRBD2. The germline V gene has CDR1 SGHTA and CDR2 FQGNSA. V gave up 6 bases and J gave up 6 bases; unmatched junction bases: 5. CDR3 length equals 15 residues. Here the CDR3 DNA reads TGTGCCAGCAGAAGACTAGCGGGGGGGCATGATACGCAGTATTTT. This codes for CASRRLAGGHDTQYF.

J is TRBJ1-6 and V is TRBV7-8; TRBD1 is a possible D gene (6 bases). V gave up 1 base and J gave up 5 bases, with 12 bases separating them. The CDR3 is 16 residues long. Germline V gives CDR1 SGHVS, CDR2 FQNEAQ. The CDR3 loop is CASSLGPGHNNSPLHF. CDR3 DNA sequence: TGTGCCAGCAGCTTAGGACCGGGACATAATAATTCACCCCTCCACTTT.

The chain joins TRBV15 to TRBJ2-1; unclear D gene. V lost 1 base to trimming and J lost 0 bases, with 7 bases between them. The CDR3 length is 15 residues. Germline assignment: CDR1 LNHNV and CDR2 YYDKDF (reference sequence). The CDR3 sequence: CATSRGQSSYNEQFF. CDR3 DNA: TGTGCCACCAGCAGAGGGCAAAGCTCCTACAATGAGCAGTTCTTC.

The count of this clone is one. The chain combines TRBV7-3 with TRBJ2-7, with D hard to call. Trimming cost V 1 base and J 1 base, with 11 bases left between them. The CDR3 has 15 amino acids. CDR1 SGHTA and CDR2 FQGTGA come from the germline V gene. The CDR3 reads CASSLRGAGSYEQYF. In DNA, the CDR3 is TGTGCCAGCAGCTTAAGAGGAGCCGGGTCCTACGAGCAGTACTTC.

The rearrangement joins TRBV19 to TRBJ1-4; D might be TRBD1 (5 bases). In germline, CDR1 is LNHDA, CDR2 SQIVND (reference sequence). The CDR3 loop spans 16 amino acids. V was trimmed by 5 bases and J by 0 bases, leaving 13 bases between them. In DNA form, the CDR3 reads TGTGCCAGTAGTCTATGGGGGGTTGCAACTAATGAAAAACTGTTTTTT. Translation gives CASSLWGVATNEKLFF.

This rearrangement joins TRBV7-2 to TRBJ1-1; D may be TRBD1 (5 bases). This CDR3 spans 13 amino acids. V was shortened by 1 base and J by 4 bases, with 7 bases between the two germline ends. The germline V gene has CDR1 SGHTA and CDR2 FQGNSA. The CDR3 coding sequence is TGTGCCAGCAGCTTAGTTCAGGGCACTGAAGCTTTCTTT. Its translation is CASSLVQGTEAFF.

Here the CDR3 reads CASSPLQGDNSPLHF. The CDR3 DNA reads as TGTGCCAGCTCACCGCTGCAGGGGGATAATTCACCCCTCCACTTT. The chain has TRBV18 and TRBJ1-6; 7 positions match TRBD1. The CDR3 consists of 15 residues. Germline lookup yields CDR1 KGHSH and CDR2 LQKENI. V shed 3 bases and J 5 bases; nucleotides not matched to a gene: 4.

This chain uses TRBV10-3 with TRBJ2-7, with 13 bases identical to TRBD2. V trimming: 9 bases; J trimming: 7 bases; junction bases outside the gene matches: 15. CDR1 and CDR2 (germline): ENHRY, SYGVKD. CDR3 length equals 16 residues. CDR3 sequence (DNA): TGTGCCATAACGGGACTAGCGGGATGGGACTCGGGGGAGCAGTACTTC. This gives the protein CAITGLAGWDSGEQYF.

The chain carries TRBV15 and TRBJ2-1; D perhaps matches TRBD2 (6 bases). V was pared by 4 bases and J by 2 bases, with 12 bases between. CDR1 and CDR2 (germline): LNHNV, YYDKDF (reference sequence). This CDR3 spans 15 amino acids. The chain's CDR3 is CATSIGGTAYNEQFF. DNA of the CDR3: TGTGCCACCAGCATCGGAGGGACCGCCTACAATGAGCAGTTCTTC.

The chain joins TRBV2 to TRBJ1-1, with D unresolved. CDR1 is SNHLY and CDR2 is FYNNEI in the germline V gene. There are 14 residues in the CDR3. Trimming left V 6 bases short and J 4 bases short, with 15 bases between. For the CDR3, the DNA is TGTGCCAGCAGCGAAAGGTCTTCGGGCACTGAAGCTTTCTTT. Translation: CASSERSSGTEAFF.

This clone was detected only a few times. DNA of the CDR3: TGTGCCAGCAGTAGCCCTAGGGGTGGGGAGACCCAGTACTTC. Encoded protein: CASSSPRGGETQYF. V is TRBV28 and J is TRBJ2-5; tentatively, D is TRBD1 (5 bases). The germline gives CDR1 MDHEN, CDR2 SYDVKM. The V gene lost 5 bases and the J gene lost 5 bases, with 15 bases spanning the gap. The CDR3 is made up of 14 amino acids. The full variable domain, completed using reference TRBV28 and TRBJ2-5, is DVKVTQSSRYLVKRTGEKVFLECVQDMDHENMFWYRQDPGLGLRLIYFSYDVKMKEKGDIPEGYSVSREKKERFSLILESASTNQTSMYLCASSSPRGGETQYFGPGTRLLVL.

In its sample, this clone was seen a few times. The chain couples TRBV5-1 to TRBJ2-3, with 8 bases fitting TRBD2. J gave up 2 bases and V 4 bases, and 9 bases lay outside the gene matches. CDR1 SGHRS and CDR2 YFSETQ come from the germline V gene. This CDR3 is built from 16 residues. The CDR3 spells CASSPGTSPTTDTQYF. The DNA of the CDR3 is TGCGCCAGCAGCCCAGGGACTAGTCCCACCACAGATACGCAGTATTTT.

The chain employs TRBV28 and TRBJ2-5, with a possible D match to TRBD2 (6 bases). The germline V gene has CDR1 MDHEN and CDR2 SYDVKM. The V and J ends lost 6 bases and 14 bases respectively, with 19 bases between them. The CDR3 sequence is 12 residues long. CDR3 coding DNA: TGTGCCAGCAGCCGTGTAGCGGCCTTCCGTTACTTC. It encodes CASSRVAAFRYF.

The sample holds one count of this clone. J is TRBJ2-5 and V is TRBV10-3; D uncertain. Germline CDR1 ENHRY, CDR2 SYGVKD. V was clipped by 6 bases and J by 5 bases, with 13 bases between them. This CDR3 is 13 amino acids long. CDR3 coding DNA: TGTGCCATCAGACCCGGGCCTAGGGAGACCCAGTACTTC. Its protein is CAIRPGPRETQYF.

The V and J genes are TRBV18 and TRBJ2-7, with D perhaps being TRBD1 or TRBD2 (6 bases each). This CDR3 has 14 residues. CDR1 KGHSH and CDR2 LQKENI come from the germline V gene. The V and J ends lost 2 bases and 6 bases respectively, with 14 bases between them. The CDR3 nucleotides read TGTGCCAGCTCACCATGGAGGGGGACTTCCGAGCAGTACTTC. Amino acid sequence: CASSPWRGTSEQYF.

Worth noting for this clone: Other DNA sequences in this sample translate to the same CDR3. V and J are TRBV24-1 and TRBJ2-2; a possible D gene is TRBD1 (6 bases). CDR1 is KGHDR and CDR2 is SFDVKD in the germline V gene. Trimming took off 7 bases at V and 1 base at J, with 9 bases between the two ends. The CDR3 runs to 14 residues. The CDR3 region is CATSPGQNTGELFF. The CDR3 DNA reads TGTGCCACCAGCCCGGGACAGAACACCGGGGAGCTGTTTTTT.